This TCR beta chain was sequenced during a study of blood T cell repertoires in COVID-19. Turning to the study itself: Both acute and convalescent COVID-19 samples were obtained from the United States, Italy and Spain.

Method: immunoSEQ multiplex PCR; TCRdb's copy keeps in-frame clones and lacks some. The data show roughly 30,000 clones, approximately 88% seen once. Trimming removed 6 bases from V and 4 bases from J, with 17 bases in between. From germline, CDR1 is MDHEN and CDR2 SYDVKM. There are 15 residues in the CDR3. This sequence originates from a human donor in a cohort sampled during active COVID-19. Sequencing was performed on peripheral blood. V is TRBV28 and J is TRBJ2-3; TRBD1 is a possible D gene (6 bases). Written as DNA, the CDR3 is TGTGCCAGCAGCTTGCCCACAGGGAGCCCAGATACGCAGTATTTT. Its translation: CASSLPTGSPDTQYF.